Listed here are 32 T cell receptor beta chains from one sample, sequenced in a study of T cell responses to AZD1222 COVID-19 vaccine. Assay: immunoSEQ multiplex PCR; the TCRdb copy retains only in-frame clones and omits some. The sample contains some 190,000 clones, roughly 94% of which appear only once. Sequenced material: peripheral blood, taken 28 days after the second dose of the MenACWY control vaccine. Receptor source: an adult who received the MenACWY meningococcal vaccine as a control.

As regards this clone: The junction departs from the called germline gene at one end, perhaps through a read error. V usage is TRBV2 and J usage is TRBJ1-4, with 9 positions matching TRBD1. Germline V lookup: CDR1 SNHLY, CDR2 FYNNEI. CDR3 length: 15 amino acids. DNA for the CDR3: TGTACCAGCAGACTGAACAGGGGGCAAGGTGAAAAACTGTTTTTT. This gives the protein CTSRLNRGQGEKLFF.

Concerning this clone: The same CDR3 is also encoded by other DNA sequences in this sample. The genes are TRBV28 and TRBJ2-7; TRBD2 might be the D (6 bases). V was clipped by 4 bases and J by 4 bases, with 8 bases between them. CDR1 is MDHEN, CDR2 SYDVKM, per germline. The CDR3 runs to 12 residues. The DNA for the CDR3 is TGTGCCAGCAGTTGGAGGGGATACGAGCAGTACTTC. It yields the protein CASSWRGYEQYF.

This sequence joins TRBV3-1 (or the pseudogene TRBV3-2) and TRBJ2-1; maybe TRBD2 (7 bases). The germline V gene encodes CDR1 LGHDT and CDR2 YNNKEL (reference sequence). V lost 0 bases, J lost 4 bases, and 13 bases lay in between. The CDR3 has 16 amino acids. CDR3 sequence reads: CASSQDGGAAYNEQFF. As DNA, the CDR3 is TGTGCCAGCAGCCAAGATGGGGGGGCCGCATACAATGAGCAGTTCTTC.

The chain uses TRBV30 and TRBJ1-1, with D unresolved. CDR1 GTSNPN and CDR2 SVGIG come from the germline V gene (reference sequence). The CDR3 totals 15 residues. Trimming pared 0 bases from V and 0 bases from J, leaving 11 bases between. This chain's CDR3 is CAWSVSRSMNTEAFF. The CDR3 nucleotides are TGTGCCTGGAGTGTAAGCAGGTCAATGAACACTGAAGCTTTCTTT.

V is TRBV27 and J is TRBJ2-1; D is unresolved. V was pared by 0 bases and J by 4 bases, with 7 bases between. Germline V gene data show CDR1 as MNHEY and CDR2 as SMNVEV (reference sequence). The CDR3 runs to 14 residues. CDR3 nucleotides: TGTGCCAGCAGTTTATCTAAGGGATACAATGAGCAGTTCTTC. It specifies CASSLSKGYNEQFF.

This chain links TRBV19 with TRBJ2-7; D is undetermined. From germline, CDR1 is LNHDA and CDR2 SQIVND (reference sequence). This CDR3 comprises 12 residues. V was trimmed by 5 bases and J by 6 bases, leaving 11 bases between them. The CDR3 loop reads CASSARMGEQYF. CDR3 coding DNA: TGTGCCAGTAGTGCGAGAATGGGCGAGCAGTACTTC.

This chain joins TRBV27 and TRBJ2-3; D uncertain. The V end lost 5 bases, the J end lost 4 bases, and 16 bases lay between the germline ends. CDR1 and CDR2 (germline): MNHEY, SMNVEV (reference sequence). The CDR3 runs to 15 residues. The CDR3 region has the DNA TGTGCCAGCAGTCCCTTTCTCGGGTCCGCAGATACGCAGTATTTT. Amino acids: CASSPFLGSADTQYF.

The table lists this clone with a count of one. CDR3 bases: TGTGCCAGCTCCCGGGACAGCACATACGAGCAGTACTTC. It encodes CASSRDSTYEQYF. The gene calls are TRBV18 and TRBJ2-7; 7 bases are shared with TRBD1. J was trimmed by 4 bases and V by 6 bases; bases with no gene match: 6. This CDR3 comprises 13 residues. Looked up from germline, CDR1 is KGHSH and CDR2 is LQKENI.

This chain links TRBV9 with TRBJ1-4, with D uncertain. The CDR3 spans 14 residues. V lost 0 bases and J lost 3, with 6 bases in between. Germline lookup yields CDR1 SGDLS and CDR2 YYNGEE. CDR3: CASSVGIANEKLFF. In nucleotides, the CDR3 is TGTGCCAGCAGCGTAGGAATTGCTAATGAAAAACTGTTTTTT.

The chain is built from TRBV7-9 and TRBJ1-3; no reliable D call. The CDR3 loop spans 16 amino acids. V was trimmed by 1 base and J by 2 bases, leaving 12 bases between them. Germline lookup yields CDR1 SEHNR and CDR2 FQNEAQ (reference sequence). The chain's CDR3 is CASSLGGTGTGNTIYF. In nucleotides, the CDR3 is TGTGCCAGCAGCTTAGGAGGAACGGGCACTGGAAACACCATATATTTT.

The chain joins TRBV6-2 or TRBV6-3 to TRBJ2-7; no firm D call. V lost 5 bases and J 6 bases, leaving 17 bases between the germline ends. The CDR3 sequence is 14 residues long. Looked up from germline, CDR1 is MNHEY and CDR2 is SVGEGT. The CDR3 nucleotides are TGTGCCAGCAGTGATTCTGAGGACGTCTCCGAGCAGTACTTC. Amino acids: CASSDSEDVSEQYF.

In its sample, this clone was seen once. The chain combines TRBV28 with TRBJ2-7; 7 bases are a match to TRBD1. There are 14 residues in the CDR3. Germline-derived CDR1 and CDR2 are MDHEN and SYDVKM. V dropped 2 bases and J dropped 7; count of bases not matched to a gene: 8. The CDR3 is CASSLIQGLGEQYF. Written as DNA, the CDR3 is TGTGCCAGCAGTTTAATACAGGGGTTGGGGGAGCAGTACTTC. Together with reference TRBV28 and TRBJ2-7, the CDR3 gives the full variable domain: DVKVTQSSRYLVKRTGEKVFLECVQDMDHENMFWYRQDPGLGLRLIYFSYDVKMKEKGDIPEGYSVSREKKERFSLILESASTNQTSMYLCASSLIQGLGEQYFGPGTRLTVT.

This chain connects TRBV11-2 to TRBJ1-1; D may be TRBD1 (5 bases). This CDR3 is built from 15 residues. The V end was cut by 5 bases, the J end by 4 bases, with 17 bases between. Germline V gives CDR1 SGHAT, CDR2 FQNNGV. The CDR3 loop is CASSPLGARVTEAFF. CDR3 DNA: TGTGCCAGCAGCCCTCTGGGCGCCAGGGTCACTGAAGCTTTCTTT.

The chain couples TRBV6-5 to TRBJ2-7; 8 nucleotides align to TRBD1. The CDR3 loop spans 14 amino acids. The ends lost 5 bases at V and 1 base at J; junction bases unmatched: 4. Germline V gene lookup returns CDR1 MNHEY and CDR2 SVGAGI. In nucleotides, the CDR3 is TGTGCCAGCAGTAGATACAGGGGGTCCTACGAGCAGTACTTC. This sequence encodes CASSRYRGSYEQYF.

This clone came up once. This sequence joins TRBV5-1 and TRBJ1-4, with 10 nucleotides matching TRBD1. In germline, CDR1 is SGHRS, CDR2 YFSETQ. The CDR3 consists of 15 residues. V trimming: 4 bases; J trimming: 9 bases; junction bases outside the gene matches: 9. The CDR3 DNA is TGCGCCAGCAGCACAACCGGGACAGGGGAAAAAAAACTGTTTTTT. Translated: CASSTTGTGEKKLFF.

This chain connects TRBV7-3 to TRBJ2-3; D remains ambiguous. The CDR3 runs 13 residues. V lost 4 bases and J lost 2, with 7 bases in between. Germline CDR1 is SGHTA and CDR2 is FQGTGA. Here the CDR3 reads CASSSLPTDTQYF. Written as DNA, the CDR3 is TGTGCCAGCAGCTCCCTCCCCACAGATACGCAGTATTTT.

The rearrangement uses TRBV18 and TRBJ2-5; 12 bases fit TRBD2. The CDR3 is 15 residues long. The V segment lost 5 bases and the J segment 5 bases; nucleotides outside the gene matches: 6. Germline values: CDR1 KGHSH, CDR2 LQKENI. CDR3 DNA sequence: TGTGCCAGCTCAGGACTAGCGGGGAGCAGGGAGACCCAGTACTTC. This sequence encodes CASSGLAGSRETQYF.

The CDR3: CASSTQGLGEQYF. CDR3 bases: TGTGCCAGCAGCACCCAGGGATTGGGCGAGCAGTACTTC. The chain combines TRBV11-2 with TRBJ2-7; D possibly corresponds to TRBD1 (5 bases). V lost 5 bases, J lost 6 bases, and 14 bases lay in between. The CDR3 runs 13 residues. Germline assignment: CDR1 SGHAT and CDR2 FQNNGV.

V gene TRBV6-6 combines with J gene TRBJ2-1; 10 bases are a match to TRBD2. Germline CDR1 and CDR2: MNHNY and SVGAGI (reference sequence). The CDR3 covers 16 residues. V was clipped by 0 bases and J by 5 bases; unmatched bases: 4. The CDR3 DNA reads TGTGCCAGCAGTTACTCGATTGGACTAGCGGACAATGAGCAGTTCTTC. Translation: CASSYSIGLADNEQFF.

The CDR3 spells CASSLAKPYEQYF. The DNA of the CDR3 is TGTGCCAGCAGCTTAGCCAAACCCTACGAGCAGTACTTC. The rearrangement joins TRBV11-2 to TRBJ2-7; no reliable D call. The germline V gene encodes CDR1 SGHAT and CDR2 FQNNGV. This CDR3 spans 13 amino acids. Trimming removed 1 base from V and 2 bases from J, with 6 bases in between.

V gene TRBV18 combines with J gene TRBJ1-5; D perhaps matches TRBD1 (5 bases). Germline values: CDR1 KGHSH, CDR2 LQKENI. The length of the CDR3 is 15 residues. Trimming pared 4 bases from V and 6 bases from J, leaving 16 bases between. The CDR3 coding sequence is TGTGCCAGCTCACAAGCGGGGGGGGATACTCAGCCCCAGCATTTT. Protein sequence: CASSQAGGDTQPQHF.

This clone was found a few times. V and J are TRBV5-4 and TRBJ2-7, with D possibly being TRBD2 (6 bases). V was trimmed by 4 bases and J by 3 bases, leaving 17 bases between them. Germline V gives CDR1 SGHNT, CDR2 YYREEE (reference sequence). The CDR3 has 15 residues. CDR3 in DNA: TGTGCCAGCAGCCTGCTCCCTTTGGGAGGCTACGAGCAGTACTTC. As protein: CASSLLPLGGYEQYF.

This chain uses TRBV7-9 with TRBJ2-6; D gene uncertain. CDR1 is SEHNR, CDR2 FQNEAQ, per germline (reference sequence). The CDR3 loop spans 15 amino acids. V was cut by 5 bases and J by 1 base, with 9 bases left in between. As DNA, the CDR3 is TGTGCCAGCAGCCCGTCAGAGTCTGGGGCCAACGTCCTGACTTTC. This encodes CASSPSESGANVLTF.

The chain joins TRBV27 to TRBJ1-3; no reliable D call. The CDR3 runs 15 residues. The germline gives CDR1 MNHEY, CDR2 SMNVEV (reference sequence). V was clipped by 5 bases and J by 0 bases, with 11 bases between them. CDR3 DNA: TGTGCCAGCAGTCCATCGCCTCTCTCTGGAAACACCATATATTTT. It translates to CASSPSPLSGNTIYF.

The chain recombines TRBV7-7 with TRBJ2-5; D is perhaps TRBD1 (5 bases). CDR3 length equals 14 residues. V gave up 2 bases and J gave up 5 bases, with 12 bases separating them. Germline V gene data show CDR1 as SSHAT and CDR2 as FNYEAQ (reference sequence). The CDR3: CASSLQGLGETQYF. CDR3 coding DNA: TGTGCCAGCAGCTTACAGGGCCTAGGGGAGACCCAGTACTTC.

The chain uses TRBV19 and TRBJ2-7; 10 bases agree with TRBD1. CDR3 length: 14 amino acids. Germline CDR1 is LNHDA and CDR2 is SQIVND (reference sequence). Trimming removed 4 bases from V and 5 bases from J; junction bases left unmatched: 5. The CDR3 DNA reads TGTGCCAGTAGTACCGGGGACAGGGGCCACGAGCAGTACTTC. Translating it yields CASSTGDRGHEQYF.

V and J are TRBV4-2 and TRBJ2-1; 9 bases align to TRBD2. CDR1 is LGHNA, CDR2 YNFKEQ, per germline. With 4 bases clipped from V and 0 bases from J, the junction kept 13 bases outside the gene matches. The CDR3 extends over 19 amino acids. In DNA form, the CDR3 reads TGTGCCAGCAGCCCCCCGACCGAGCGGGAGGATAGCTCCTACAATGAGCAGTTCTTC. Translation gives CASSPPTEREDSSYNEQFF.

The rearrangement joins TRBV6-5 to TRBJ1-4; 8 nucleotides agree with TRBD1. The CDR3 has 15 amino acids. V lost 6 bases to trimming and J lost 8 bases; unmatched junction nucleotides: 11. Germline-derived CDR1 and CDR2 are MNHEY and SVGAGI. Here the CDR3 reads CASRHLGQGGEKLFF. The CDR3 coding sequence is TGTGCCAGCAGACATCTCGGACAGGGAGGGGAAAAACTGTTTTTT.

This rearrangement joins TRBV5-1 to TRBJ2-3, with 8 bases identical to TRBD2. The CDR3 has 15 amino acids. The trim removed 0 bases at V and 1 base at J, leaving 1 base unmatched. Germline CDR1 is SGHRS and CDR2 is YFSETQ. CDR3 in amino acids: CASSLGSGGTDTQYF. The CDR3 bases are TGCGCCAGCAGCTTGGGTAGCGGGGGCACAGATACGCAGTATTTT.

The V call is TRBV9, the J call TRBJ1-1; a weak D match, TRBD1 (5 bases). This CDR3 is built from 14 residues. CDR1 SGDLS and CDR2 YYNGEE come from the germline V gene. Trimming removed 0 bases from V and 0 bases from J, with 6 bases in between. The CDR3 DNA is TGTGCCAGCAGCGTAGGGACACTGAACACTGAAGCTTTCTTT. It is translated as CASSVGTLNTEAFF.

In this sample, this clone turned up a few times. V gene TRBV3-1 (or the pseudogene TRBV3-2) combines with J gene TRBJ1-2, with a tentative D call TRBD1 (6 bases). Germline CDR1 is LGHDT and CDR2 is YNNKEL (reference sequence). V was pared by 4 bases and J by 4 bases, with 7 bases between. This CDR3 has 12 residues. The CDR3 sequence: CASSPTGYGYTF. CDR3 nucleotide sequence: TGTGCCAGCAGCCCGACAGGCTATGGCTACACCTTC.

The rearrangement uses TRBV3-1 (or the pseudogene TRBV3-2) and TRBJ2-5; D may match TRBD1 or TRBD2 (5 bases each). Germline V gives CDR1 LGHDT, CDR2 YNNKEL (reference sequence). The CDR3 runs 13 residues. Trimming took 5 bases from V and 3 from J, leaving 10 bases between them. CDR3 DNA: TGTGCCAGCAGCTTCCGGGGCGAAGAGACCCAGTACTTC. It specifies CASSFRGEETQYF.